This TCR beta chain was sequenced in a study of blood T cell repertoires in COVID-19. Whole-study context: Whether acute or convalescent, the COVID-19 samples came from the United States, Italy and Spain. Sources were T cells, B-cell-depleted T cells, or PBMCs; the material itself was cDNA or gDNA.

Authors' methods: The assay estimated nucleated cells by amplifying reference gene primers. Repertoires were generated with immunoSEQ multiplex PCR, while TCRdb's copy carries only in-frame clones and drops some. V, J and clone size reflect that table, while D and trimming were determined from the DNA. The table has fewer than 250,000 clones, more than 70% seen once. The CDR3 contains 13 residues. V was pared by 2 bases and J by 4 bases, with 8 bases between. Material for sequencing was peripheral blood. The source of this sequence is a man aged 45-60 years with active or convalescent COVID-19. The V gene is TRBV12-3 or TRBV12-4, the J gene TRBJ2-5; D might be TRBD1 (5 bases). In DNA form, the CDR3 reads TGTGCCAGCAGTTTATATCAGGGAGAGACCCAGTACTTC. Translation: CASSLYQGETQYF.